In its sample, the clone carrying this TCR beta chain was seen many times. The antigen is not known. A 10-nucleotide random UMI tagged transcripts in template-switch 5'RACE cDNA synthesis. Over 160 million TCR-beta sequences, together covering 15-18 subjects, were produced by every individual sequencing run that was carried out. TCRdb reanalysed the 5' RACE reads using MiXCR and keeps one entry per CDR3 protein. The data show some 48,000 distinct CDR3 sequences, about 5% seen once. This specimen belongs to a study of neurological immune-mediated disorders. Study results and limitations: Phylogenetic grouping assigned the repertoires of 18 of 34 multiple sclerosis patients to a single related-CDR3 cluster, which may represent a signature.

Trimming took 0 bases from V and 3 from J; bases not matched to a gene: 0. The CDR3 runs to 16 residues. Germline V gene sequence: CDR1 DFQATT, CDR2 SNEGSKA (reference sequence). This clonotype was sampled from a woman younger than 35 with multiple sclerosis. V is TRBV20-1 and J is TRBJ2-3; 16 nucleotides line up with TRBD2. The sequencing input was CD4+ T cells from blood. DNA of the CDR3: TGCAGTGCTAGAGAGGGACTAGCGGGAGGGACAGATACGCAGTATTTT. Its protein is CSAREGLAGGTDTQYF.